This TCR beta chain was sequenced in a study of shared clonotypes between healthy human individuals. Study-wide results and caveats: Large sequencing depth failed to make sorted-subset sequencing complete, rarefaction showed.

Naivety among CD8 cells was defined by CD45RO negativity and positive CCR7 selection, thereby excluding terminally differentiated effector memory CD45RA+ cells. Recent acute infections and vaccinations were absent in the healthy HIV-negative adult donors. This CDR3 has 16 residues. Looked up from germline, CDR1 is MNHEY and CDR2 is SMNVEV (reference sequence). V was clipped by 3 bases and J by 5 bases; unmatched bases: 12. Clones were sequenced by immunoSEQ multiplex PCR, and TCRdb holds only the in-frame ones, with some missing. The data show about 2,200,000 clones, more than 85% seen once. A word on this clone: No antigen is known for it.

This sequence was found in a young man in good health. Some clones in this sample may be carry-over from other donors' samples. The sample taken for sequencing was naive CD8+ T cells from PBMCs. J is TRBJ1-2 and V is TRBV27; 7 bases match TRBD1. CDR3 DNA sequence: TGTGCCAGCAGTTTGGGGTTAGCGACAGGGCAGTATGGCTACACCTTC. Encoded protein: CASSLGLATGQYGYTF.